This T cell receptor beta chain was recorded in a study of control samples from healthy donors and cancer patients. In its sample, this clone was seen once. Sequencing used immunoSEQ multiplex PCR; TCRdb keeps in-frame clones, though not all of them. The sample gives around 190,000 clones, 85% to 95% of which show up once; 1.2% to 1.5% is in the top ten. V was pared by 6 bases and J by 8 bases, with 16 bases between. This CDR3 is built from 13 residues. The sequence came from a man aged 25 to 40 in good health. The sequenced material came from blood. The gene calls are TRBV12-3 or TRBV12-4 and TRBJ1-2, with D unclear. This CDR3 is CASSPTRVNGYTF. DNA of the CDR3: TGTGCCAGCAGCCCTACACGGGTCAACGGCTACACCTTC.